This T cell receptor beta chain was sequenced in a study of T cell responses to AZD1222 COVID-19 vaccine. Concerning this clone: Antigen unknown.

Overall study results and limits: Breadth and depth of Spike-specific TCRs rose after two AZD1222 doses. Donor demographics were predominantly white British with a female majority; clonal diversity may be underestimated. Of spike-specific TCRs, nearly half reportedly target regions left unmutated in variants. The CD4 TCRs associated with vaccination extended across spike and predominated at 160-218 and 743-854.

The assay was immunoSEQ multiplex PCR, and TCRdb's table has in-frame clones only and misses some. The table lists tens of thousands of clones, around 84% of them singletons, with approximately 22% in the top ten. The V gene's germline CDR1 is LNHNV and CDR2 YYDKDF (reference sequence). This CDR3 is built from 13 residues. V was pared by 1 base and J by 6 bases, with 9 bases between. The chain is built from TRBV15 and TRBJ1-2, with D possibly TRBD1 on 6 matching bases. The starting material was peripheral blood, obtained on day 0 of AZD1222 vaccination. The TCR sequence derives from an adult in good health. As DNA, the CDR3 is TGTGCCACCAGCAGAGCTCAGGGGCATGGCTACACCTTC. Amino acids: CATSRAQGHGYTF.